Here is one T cell receptor beta chain with its context. One junction end disagrees with the germline gene, perhaps due to a read error. The sample comes from a study of control samples from healthy donors and cancer patients. Looked up from germline, CDR1 is MNHEY and CDR2 is SVGAGI. This CDR3 region has 15 residues. The repertoire was sequenced with immunoSEQ multiplex PCR; TCRdb's copy has only in-frame clones and lacks some. The profile shows some 150,000 clones, about 94% of them singletons. The sequence came from a man between 60 and 70 years old with colorectal cancer. The sample taken for sequencing was PBMCs. This chain joins TRBV6-5 and TRBJ1-4; 8 bases fit TRBD1. The CDR3 reads CAGSYFGQGGEKLFF. The CDR3 DNA reads TGTGCCGGCAGTTACTTCGGACAGGGAGGCGAAAAACTGTTTTTT.